This T cell receptor (beta chain) came from a study of blood T cell repertoires in COVID-19 (dated by TCRdb to about 2020). In terms of the full investigation: Samples from collaborators originated in the United States, Italy and Spain and spanned both the acute and convalescent phases of COVID-19. A de-identified subject ID, COVID-19 status, age in years and sex were almost always included in the sample metadata. The repertoires were released in a freely available public database meant as a resource for research on the immune response to SARS-CoV-2. HLA class I and class II types, where available, came from metadata supplied by the sample provider rather than from assay-based typing. Samples were obtained from the ongoing ImmuneRACE study (first 160 participants) and from over 1,000 subjects provided by 6 global collaborators. Subjects who had been exposed to COVID-19, were actively infected with it, or had recovered from it provided the deeply sampled blood TCRbeta repertoires that made up the dataset. The prospective study material was composed of cDNA or gDNA derived from T cells, B-cell-depleted T cells, or PBMCs. Study-wide findings and limitations: The amount of clinical and demographic metadata varied by source and participant and was provided uncurated.

Another Seattle source contributed samples from volunteer blood donors who had recovered from COVID-19. Whole blood was collected in K2EDTA tubes by collaborating institutions according to the institutions' own protocols. Collaborator samples were shipped for TCRbeta analysis as frozen whole blood, isolated PBMCs, or DNA extracted from either sample type. Points on this clone: The target of this receptor is not known. It has no much larger one-base neighbor in the sample; base qualities were not kept.

TCRbeta CDR3 regions were amplified from genomic DNA by means of the immunoSEQ Assay, a bias-controlled multiplex PCR. In the original analysis: The number of nucleated cells in each sample was estimated by amplification of reference gene primers within the assay. To quantify the absolute abundance of each unique TCRbeta CDR3 rearrangement, sequence reads were collapsed and filtered. For each sample, productive Simpson clonality was calculated as the square root of Simpson's diversity index over productive rearrangements. TCRdb stores this immuneACCESS table with in-frame sequences only. Part of the clones is absent; in the studies checked, under half of the shortfall reflects unresolved V genes, and no reason is known for the rest. V, J and clone size are taken as reported in that table, and D and trimming were inferred from the DNA itself. The sample profile shows about 230,000 clones; roughly 88% of them were found once. The ten largest make up over 2% of the sample.

The germline V gene (reference sequence) supplies CDR1 SGHKS and CDR2 YYEKEE. The CDR3 has 12 amino acids, counting the end cysteine and phenylalanine. The only DNA kept is the CDR3, 36 bases in frame from the first base. At the junction V is shortened by 4 bases and J by 7 bases, with 9 bases in between. The source is a man aged 40-50 years who had recovered from COVID-19. Sequenced: peripheral blood. The chain couples TRBV5-5 to TRBJ1-5; the D region possibly corresponds to TRBD1 (5 bases align). The sequenced DNA is TGTGCCAGCAGCGAGGACACGCAGCCCCAGCATTTT. This is translated as CASSEDTQPQHF.